The 31 T cell receptor beta chains reported below all come from one sample, sequenced in a study of blood T cell repertoires in COVID-19. Assay: immunoSEQ multiplex PCR; the TCRdb copy retains only in-frame clones and omits some. The repertoire includes fewer than 150,000 clones, over 65% of them detected once, and around 5.9% sits in the top ten. Input material: peripheral blood. These receptors were obtained from a man between 65 and 79 years old with acute or convalescent COVID-19.

J is TRBJ1-2 and V is TRBV28; tentatively, D is TRBD1 (6 bases). V was clipped by 5 bases and J by 6 bases, with 13 bases between them. Per the germline V gene, CDR1 is MDHEN and CDR2 is SYDVKM. The CDR3 length is 13 residues. The CDR3 coding sequence is TGTGCCAGCAGTGAACAGGGTCATAATGGCTACACCTTC. It encodes CASSEQGHNGYTF.

The chain recombines TRBV18 with TRBJ2-3; TRBD2 matches 15 bases. Per germline, CDR1 KGHSH and CDR2 LQKENI. The CDR3 sequence is 18 residues long. V lost 4 bases, J lost 0 bases, and 5 bases stayed unmatched. For the CDR3, the DNA is TGTGCCAGCTCACGGGGACTAGCGGGGGGCGCTAGCACAGATACGCAGTATTTT. Amino acids: CASSRGLAGGASTDTQYF.

The gene calls are TRBV7-2 and TRBJ2-7; 8 bases are a match to TRBD2. CDR3 length equals 14 residues. Germline V gene data show CDR1 as SGHTA and CDR2 as FQGNSA. The ends lost 5 bases at V and 3 bases at J; junction bases unmatched: 6. This chain's CDR3 is CASSNSGMLYEQYF. CDR3 DNA sequence: TGTGCCAGCAGCAATAGCGGGATGCTCTACGAGCAGTACTTC.

J is TRBJ2-1 and V is TRBV6-2 or TRBV6-3; D ambiguous. The CDR3 contains 11 residues. Trimming pared 6 bases from V and 9 bases from J, leaving 9 bases between. CDR1 and CDR2 (germline): MNHEY, SVGEGT. DNA for the CDR3: TGTGCCAGCAGCACCCCGGGTGAGCAGTTCTTC. Translation: CASSTPGEQFF.

The chain has TRBV3-1 (or the pseudogene TRBV3-2) and TRBJ2-3, with 8 bases lining up with TRBD1. J lost 5 bases, V lost 4 bases, and 8 bases had no gene match. This CDR3 has 15 amino acids. Germline V CDR1 and CDR2: LGHDT, YNNKEL (reference sequence). CDR3 protein: CASSRQGASEDTQYF. In DNA, the CDR3 is TGTGCCAGCAGCCGGCAGGGGGCCTCTGAAGATACGCAGTATTTT.

This rearrangement joins TRBV7-2 to TRBJ1-3, with D perhaps TRBD1 (6 bases). The CDR3 contains 14 residues. Between the trimmed V and J ends, which lost 5 bases and 5 bases, there was a span of 13 bases. Germline V gene lookup returns CDR1 SGHTA and CDR2 FQGNSA. The CDR3 reads CASSLQGLRNTIYF. CDR3 coding DNA: TGTGCCAGCAGCCTTCAGGGGCTTAGAAACACCATATATTTT.

The chain carries TRBV30 and TRBJ2-1; 9 bases align to TRBD2. Unmatched junction bases numbered 8, after V lost 5 bases and J lost 6 bases. The CDR3 is made up of 14 amino acids. Germline V gives CDR1 GTSNPN, CDR2 SVGIG (reference sequence). The CDR3 loop is CAWGYSGSRNEQFF. CDR3 nucleotide sequence: TGTGCCTGGGGGTATAGCGGGAGTCGCAATGAGCAGTTCTTC.

The chain couples TRBV4-1 to TRBJ2-1, with 13 bases aligning to TRBD2. CDR3 size: 16 residues. The trim removed 2 bases at V and 5 bases at J, leaving 3 bases unmatched. The germline V gene encodes CDR1 MGHRA and CDR2 YSYEKL. The CDR3 sequence is CASSQIGLAGDNEQFF. CDR3 DNA: TGCGCCAGCAGCCAAATAGGACTAGCGGGAGACAATGAGCAGTTCTTC.

V gene TRBV7-2 combines with J gene TRBJ2-5, with 9 bases identical to TRBD2. V trimming: 1 base; J trimming: 1 base; junction bases outside the gene matches: 7. This CDR3 comprises 17 residues. The germline CDR1 and CDR2 sequences are SGHTA and FQGNSA. CDR3 sequence (DNA): TGTGCCAGCAGCTTAGGTGGATCTAGCGGGGTCCAAGAGACCCAGTACTTC. It yields the protein CASSLGGSSGVQETQYF.

This clone was detected a few times. The V gene is TRBV4-3, the J gene TRBJ1-6; 9 bases are a match to TRBD1. V shed 6 bases and J 9 bases; nucleotides not matched to a gene: 9. Germline values: CDR1 LGHNA, CDR2 YSLEER. CDR3 length: 15 residues. CDR3: CASRVTDRGSSPLHF. The CDR3 DNA sequence: TGCGCCAGCAGAGTGACGGACAGGGGTTCTTCACCCCTCCACTTT.

This chain connects TRBV13 to TRBJ1-1; D is uncertain. The germline gives CDR1 PRHDT, CDR2 FYEKMQ (reference sequence). V shed 0 bases and J shed 3 bases, with 17 bases lying between them. This CDR3 has 17 amino acids. CDR3 nucleotides: TGTGCCAGCAGCTTAGGCCGGGGTATCCCTAGGGACACTGAAGCTTTCTTT. This encodes CASSLGRGIPRDTEAFF. The full variable domain, in which reference TRBV13 and TRBJ1-1 provide the parts outside the CDR3, is AAGVIQSPRHLIKEKRETATLKCYPIPRHDTVYWYQQGPGQDPQFLISFYEKMQSDKGSIPDRFSAQQFSDYHSELNMSSLELGDSALYFCASSLGRGIPRDTEAFFGQGTRLTVV.

The rearrangement joins TRBV7-2 to TRBJ2-5; 9 bases match TRBD1. CDR1 and CDR2 (germline): SGHTA, FQGNSA. The V segment lost 0 bases and the J segment 5 bases; nucleotides outside the gene matches: 4. The CDR3 is 15 residues long. The CDR3 DNA reads as TGTGCCAGCAGCTTAGCGCGACAGGGGGGGGAGACCCAGTACTTC. This sequence encodes CASSLARQGGETQYF.

The rearrangement uses TRBV18 and TRBJ2-6; no clear D. CDR3 length: 16 residues. Trimming took 4 bases from V and 4 from J, leaving 14 bases between them. Germline V gene sequence: CDR1 KGHSH, CDR2 LQKENI. The CDR3 sequence: CASSLTVSRGANVLTF. The CDR3 region has the DNA TGTGCCAGCTCACTGACCGTTTCGAGGGGGGCCAACGTCCTGACTTTC.

This clone was observed a handful of times. The chain recombines TRBV5-6 with TRBJ1-6, with D uncertain. The CDR3 has 15 amino acids. Germline values: CDR1 SGHDT, CDR2 YYEEEE. The V end lost 0 bases, the J end lost 4 bases, and 8 bases lay between the germline ends. As DNA, the CDR3 is TGTGCCAGCAGCTTGGTGGGAGGATATAATTCACCCCTCCACTTT. The encoded protein is CASSLVGGYNSPLHF.

The V and J genes are TRBV6-2 or TRBV6-3 and TRBJ1-4; 9 nucleotides align to TRBD1. Germline V lookup: CDR1 MNHEY, CDR2 SVGEGT. The CDR3 runs to 13 residues. After removal of 6 bases from V and 8 bases from J, the junction contained 4 bases not matched to a gene. For the CDR3, the DNA is TGTGCCAGCAGCGACAGGGGGAGCGAAAAACTGTTTTTT. Protein sequence: CASSDRGSEKLFF.

This clone has more than one count but fewer than ten. For the CDR3, the DNA is TGTGCCAGCAGAGGACAGGGGGCGCACACCGGGGAGCTGTTTTTT. Amino acid sequence: CASRGQGAHTGELFF. The V call is TRBV2, the J call TRBJ2-2, with TRBD1 identical over 11 bases. This CDR3 contains 15 residues. The V gene's germline CDR1 is SNHLY and CDR2 FYNNEI. V trimming: 6 bases; J trimming: 3 bases; junction bases outside the gene matches: 3. Complete variable domain (other parts from reference TRBV2 and TRBJ2-2): EPEVTQTPSHQVTQMGQEVILRCVPISNHLYFYWYRQILGQKVEFLVSFYNNEISEKSEIFDDQFSVERPDGSNFTLKIRSTKLEDSAMYFCASRGQGAHTGELFFGEGSRLTVL.

The V and J genes are TRBV30 and TRBJ1-3; perhaps TRBD1 as D (5 bases). V was trimmed by 5 bases and J by 0 bases, leaving 20 bases between them. CDR3 length equals 17 residues. CDR1 GTSNPN and CDR2 SVGIG come from the germline V gene (reference sequence). Written as DNA, the CDR3 is TGTGCCTGGGCGCAGGTGGGGCAGATGTACTCTGGAAACACCATATATTTT. Residues: CAWAQVGQMYSGNTIYF.

V and J are TRBV5-4 and TRBJ1-4; TRBD1 matches 9 bases. Germline assignment: CDR1 SGHNT and CDR2 YYREEE (reference sequence). The V segment lost 2 bases and the J segment 8 bases; nucleotides outside the gene matches: 4. CDR3 length equals 14 residues. The CDR3 nucleotides are TGTGCCAGCAGCTTACAGGGGGCACGGGAAAAACTGTTTTTT. Translating it yields CASSLQGAREKLFF.

The chain has TRBV2 and TRBJ2-5; the D gene is possibly TRBD2 (5 bases). CDR3 length: 15 residues. V was cut by 0 bases and J by 4 bases, with 12 bases left in between. Germline loops: CDR1 SNHLY, CDR2 FYNNEI. CDR3 bases: TGTGCCAGCAGTGAAGCGCTTAGCGTAGGAGAGACCCAGTACTTC. Translated, it gives CASSEALSVGETQYF.

This rearrangement joins TRBV5-1 to TRBJ2-7; maybe TRBD1 (6 bases). This CDR3 region has 14 residues. The germline V gene encodes CDR1 SGHRS and CDR2 YFSETQ. The V and J ends lost 1 base and 2 bases respectively, with 10 bases between them. Written as DNA, the CDR3 is TGCGCCAGCAGCTTGAGGGGGTCGACCTACGAGCAGTACTTC. Translated: CASSLRGSTYEQYF.

The gene calls are TRBV5-1 and TRBJ1-1; no clear D gene. The CDR3 totals 15 residues. Deletions cut 0 bases from V and 3 bases from J, with 12 bases between. Germline loops: CDR1 SGHRS, CDR2 YFSETQ. The CDR3 sequence: CASSLDGQPDTEAFF. The DNA of the CDR3 is TGCGCCAGCAGCTTGGATGGGCAGCCTGACACTGAAGCTTTCTTT. Filled out from reference TRBV5-1 and TRBJ1-1, the complete variable domain reads KAGVTQTPRYLIKTRGQQVTLSCSPISGHRSVSWYQQTPGQGLQFLFEYFSETQRNKGNFPGRFSGRQFSNSRSEMNVSTLELGDSALYLCASSLDGQPDTEAFFGQGTRLTVV.

This chain uses TRBV7-9 with TRBJ2-3; 15 bases line up with TRBD2. V gave up 8 bases and J gave up 7 bases; unmatched junction bases: 4. Germline V gives CDR1 SEHNR, CDR2 FQNEAQ (reference sequence). The CDR3 has 14 amino acids. The CDR3 loop is CASLGLAGGNTQYF. CDR3 DNA: TGTGCCAGCCTGGGACTAGCGGGGGGCAATACGCAGTATTTT.

This clone appeared a single time. The rearrangement links TRBV28 to TRBJ1-1, with 7 positions matching TRBD1. The V gene's germline CDR1 is MDHEN and CDR2 SYDVKM. CDR3 length: 12 residues. After removal of 11 bases from V and 0 bases from J, the junction contained 3 bases not matched to a gene. CDR3 in amino acids: CAVGQLNTEAFF. The DNA for the CDR3 is TGTGCCGTGGGACAGCTGAACACTGAAGCTTTCTTT.

The genes are TRBV11-3 and TRBJ2-1; 8 bases agree with TRBD1. Germline CDR1 reads SGHNT; CDR2 reads YENEEA. The CDR3 runs to 16 residues. V shed 4 bases, J shed 0 bases, and the junction held 5 bases outside the gene matches. The CDR3 sequence is CASSSRTGSSYNEQFF. CDR3 DNA: TGTGCCAGCAGCTCTAGGACAGGGAGCTCCTACAATGAGCAGTTCTTC.

The CDR3 sequence is CASSQDDRGSGNTIYF. The DNA for the CDR3 is TGTGCCAGCAGCCAAGATGACAGGGGCTCTGGAAACACCATATATTTT. This rearrangement joins TRBV4-2 to TRBJ1-3, with TRBD1 matching over 8 bases. Germline assignment: CDR1 LGHNA and CDR2 YNFKEQ. The CDR3 consists of 16 residues. V shed 0 bases, J shed 0 bases, and the junction held 1 base outside the gene matches.

V and J are TRBV27 and TRBJ1-1; 10 bases map to TRBD1. The CDR3 length is 16 residues. Germline loops: CDR1 MNHEY, CDR2 SMNVEV (reference sequence). V trimming: 7 bases; J trimming: 7 bases; junction bases outside the gene matches: 15. The CDR3, as DNA: TGTGCCAGCACCAACAAAGGGGGACAGGGGCTCGGTGAAGCTTTCTTT. Translated: CASTNKGGQGLGEAFF.

This clone was observed once. The chain employs TRBV6-4 and TRBJ1-5; D possibly corresponds to TRBD1 (6 bases). CDR1 MRHNA and CDR2 SNTAGT come from the germline V gene. The CDR3 totals 11 residues. Trimming shortened V by 5 bases and J by 15 bases, and 14 bases separated the two germline ends. The CDR3 spells CASSQRGGTHF. The CDR3 bases are TGTGCCAGCAGTCAACGGGGGGGCACGCATTTT.

The chain recombines TRBV29-1 with TRBJ2-7; D might be TRBD1 (6 bases). Deletions cut 8 bases from V and 6 bases from J, with 20 bases between. The CDR3 has 13 residues. Germline CDR1 SQVTM, CDR2 ANQGSEA. In DNA form, the CDR3 reads TGCAGCACTGAGGACAGTTTGGGGAGCGAGCAGTACTTC. Translated: CSTEDSLGSEQYF.

The chain links TRBV2 to TRBJ1-6, with TRBD1 matching 7 bases. Trimming took 5 bases from V and 6 from J; bases not matched to a gene: 10. CDR3 size: 16 residues. CDR1 is SNHLY, CDR2 FYNNEI, per germline. In nucleotides, the CDR3 is TGTGCCAGCAGTCCCTTCCGACAGGGCCTTAATTCACCCCTCCACTTT. It translates to CASSPFRQGLNSPLHF.

The chain carries TRBV5-1 and TRBJ2-3; TRBD1 matches at 12 bases. V dropped 3 bases and J dropped 0; count of bases not matched to a gene: 2. CDR1 is SGHRS and CDR2 is YFSETQ in the germline V gene. The CDR3 loop spans 16 amino acids. The chain's CDR3 is CASSSGQGASTDTQYF. CDR3 DNA: TGCGCCAGCAGCTCGGGACAGGGGGCCAGCACAGATACGCAGTATTTT.

The gene calls are TRBV28 and TRBJ2-2; D is unresolved. In germline, CDR1 is MDHEN, CDR2 SYDVKM. V was clipped by 7 bases and J by 0 bases, with 21 bases between them. The CDR3 totals 18 residues. The CDR3, as DNA: TGTGCCAGCACCCCCCTACCCCCCCTGGAGACGAACACCGGGGAGCTGTTTTTT. Translating gives CASTPLPPLETNTGELFF.